The following is a T cell receptor (beta chain) sequence with its context. TCR beta chains were sequenced at survey level with immunoSEQ. This table comes from immunoSEQ multiplex PCR, and its TCRdb copy is limited to in-frame clones, with some not included. Of around 50,000 clones listed, 80% to 95% are singletons. Sequencing was performed on PBMCs. The clonotype was recovered from a man aged 40-50 years with rheumatoid arthritis.

The CDR3 region has the DNA TGTGCCTGGAGTTTTGGCGGTGTAAGCAATCAGCCCCAGCATTTT. This codes for CAWSFGGVSNQPQHF. The chain carries TRBV30 and TRBJ1-5, with D uncertain. This CDR3 comprises 15 residues. V lost 2 bases and J 1 base, leaving 12 bases between the germline ends. Germline V gene sequence: CDR1 GTSNPN, CDR2 SVGIG (reference sequence).